This T cell receptor (beta chain) was obtained from a study of shared clonotypes between healthy human individuals. Across the whole study: Two female and a few male donors aged 18 to 49 were enrolled.

Method: immunoSEQ multiplex PCR; TCRdb's copy keeps in-frame clones and lacks some. The sample lists nearly 500,000 clones, 76% occurring once. A note on this clone: The antigen is not known.

Study results and caveats: Only blood was sampled, and tissue TCR repertoires likely differ from blood ones.

Germline V CDR1 and CDR2: KGHSH, LQKENI. With 0 bases clipped from V and 3 bases from J, the junction kept 2 bases outside the gene matches. CDR3 length equals 14 residues. Sequences were obtained from PBMCs. The origin of this receptor is a woman aged 40 to 50 in good health. Some clones in this sample may be carry-over from other donors' samples. This chain links TRBV18 with TRBJ2-7; 7 nucleotides line up with TRBD2. As DNA, the CDR3 is TGTGCCAGCTCACCACCGGCTAGCGGCTACGAGCAGTACTTC. Amino acid sequence: CASSPPASGYEQYF.